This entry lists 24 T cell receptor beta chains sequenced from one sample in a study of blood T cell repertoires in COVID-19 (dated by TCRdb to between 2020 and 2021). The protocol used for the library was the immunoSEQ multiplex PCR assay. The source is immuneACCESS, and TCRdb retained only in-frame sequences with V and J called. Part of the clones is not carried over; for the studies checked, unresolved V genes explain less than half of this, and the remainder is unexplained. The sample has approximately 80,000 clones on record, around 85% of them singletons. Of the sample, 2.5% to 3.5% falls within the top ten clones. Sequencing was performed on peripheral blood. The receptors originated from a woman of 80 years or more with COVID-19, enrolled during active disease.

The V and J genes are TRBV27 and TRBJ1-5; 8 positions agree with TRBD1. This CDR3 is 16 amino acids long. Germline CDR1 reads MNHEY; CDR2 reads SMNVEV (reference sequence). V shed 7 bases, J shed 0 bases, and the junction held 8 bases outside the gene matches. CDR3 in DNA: TGTGCCAGCATACCCCGGACAGGGAATAGCAATCAGCCCCAGCATTTT. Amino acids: CASIPRTGNSNQPQHF.

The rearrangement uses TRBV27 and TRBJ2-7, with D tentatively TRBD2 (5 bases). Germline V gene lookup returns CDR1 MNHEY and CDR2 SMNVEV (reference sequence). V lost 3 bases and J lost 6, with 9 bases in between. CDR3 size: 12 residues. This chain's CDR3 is CASSFRGAEQYF. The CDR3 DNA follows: TGTGCCAGCAGTTTTCGGGGTGCCGAGCAGTACTTC.

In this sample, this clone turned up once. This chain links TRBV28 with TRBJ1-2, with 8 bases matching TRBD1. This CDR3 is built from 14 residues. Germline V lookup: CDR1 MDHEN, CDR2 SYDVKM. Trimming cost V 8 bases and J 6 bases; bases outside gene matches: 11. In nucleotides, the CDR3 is TGTGCCAGCCCCGGGGCAGGGGGCATAGATGGCTACACCTTC. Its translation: CASPGAGGIDGYTF.

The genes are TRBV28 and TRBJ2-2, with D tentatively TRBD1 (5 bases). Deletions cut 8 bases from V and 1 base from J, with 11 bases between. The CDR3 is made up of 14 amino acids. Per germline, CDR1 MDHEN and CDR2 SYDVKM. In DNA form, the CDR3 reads TGTGCCAGCTGGAAGGGGCTGAACACCGGGGAGCTGTTTTTT. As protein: CASWKGLNTGELFF.

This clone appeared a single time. CDR3 residues: CASSPRTSGGAPYEQYF. Written as DNA, the CDR3 is TGTGCCAGCAGCCCACGGACTAGCGGGGGGGCCCCCTACGAGCAGTACTTC. This chain links TRBV7-2 with TRBJ2-7; 15 bases are shared with TRBD2. Germline loops: CDR1 SGHTA, CDR2 FQGNSA. V lost 5 bases and J lost 2; bases outside the gene matches: 7. This CDR3 is built from 17 residues.

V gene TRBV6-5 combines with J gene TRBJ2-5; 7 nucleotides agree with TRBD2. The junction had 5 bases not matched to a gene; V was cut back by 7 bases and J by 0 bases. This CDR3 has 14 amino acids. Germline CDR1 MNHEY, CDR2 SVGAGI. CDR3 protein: CASKRRGYQETQYF. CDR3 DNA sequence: TGTGCCAGCAAAAGGCGGGGGTACCAAGAGACCCAGTACTTC.

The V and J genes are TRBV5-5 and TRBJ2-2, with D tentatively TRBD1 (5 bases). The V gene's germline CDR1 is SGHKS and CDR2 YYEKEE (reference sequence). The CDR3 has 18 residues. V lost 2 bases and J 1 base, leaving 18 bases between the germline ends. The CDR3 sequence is CASSFSLGAGMNTGELFF. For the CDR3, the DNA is TGTGCCAGCAGCTTTTCCTTAGGGGCAGGGATGAACACCGGGGAGCTGTTTTTT.

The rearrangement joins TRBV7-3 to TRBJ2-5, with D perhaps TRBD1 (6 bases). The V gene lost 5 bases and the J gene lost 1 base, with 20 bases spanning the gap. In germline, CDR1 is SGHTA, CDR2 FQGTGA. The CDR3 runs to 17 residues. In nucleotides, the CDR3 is TGTGCCAGCAGCCCCGGGCTAGGACGGACAGCCCAAGAGACCCAGTACTTC. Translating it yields CASSPGLGRTAQETQYF.

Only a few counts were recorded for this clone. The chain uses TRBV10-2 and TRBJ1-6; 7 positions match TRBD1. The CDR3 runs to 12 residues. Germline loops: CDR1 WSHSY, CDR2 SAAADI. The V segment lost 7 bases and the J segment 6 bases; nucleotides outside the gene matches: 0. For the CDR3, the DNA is TGCGCCAGCACAGGGGGTAATTCACCCCTCCACTTT. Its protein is CASTGGNSPLHF.

CDR3 in amino acids: CASRGLAAQETQYF. CDR3 in DNA: TGTGCCAGCAGGGGACTAGCGGCCCAAGAGACCCAGTACTTC. The V and J genes are TRBV27 and TRBJ2-5; 11 nucleotides agree with TRBD2. With 6 bases clipped from V and 1 base from J, the junction kept 1 base outside the gene matches. The CDR3 length is 14 residues. Germline V gene data show CDR1 as MNHEY and CDR2 as SMNVEV (reference sequence).

Here the CDR3 reads CASSPRGLPTSTDTQYF. DNA for the CDR3: TGTGCCAGCTCACCACGAGGGTTGCCGACTAGCACAGATACGCAGTATTTT. This chain uses TRBV18 with TRBJ2-3, with a weak D call TRBD2 (5 bases). This CDR3 contains 17 residues. Germline CDR1 KGHSH, CDR2 LQKENI. The V and J ends lost 1 base and 0 bases respectively, with 14 bases between them.

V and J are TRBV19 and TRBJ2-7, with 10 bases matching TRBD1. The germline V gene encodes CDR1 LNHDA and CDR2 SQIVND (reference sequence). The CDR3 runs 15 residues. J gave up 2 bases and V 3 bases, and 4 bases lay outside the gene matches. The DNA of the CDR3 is TGTGCCAGTAGTATGGGGGGACAGGGGACCTACGAGCAGTACTTC. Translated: CASSMGGQGTYEQYF.

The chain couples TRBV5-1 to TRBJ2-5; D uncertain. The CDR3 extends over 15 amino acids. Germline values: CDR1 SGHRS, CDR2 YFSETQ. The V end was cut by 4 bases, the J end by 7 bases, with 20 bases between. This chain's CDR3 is CASSPYDSGLGTQYF. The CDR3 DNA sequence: TGCGCCAGCAGCCCCTATGATAGTGGTCTTGGGACCCAGTACTTC.

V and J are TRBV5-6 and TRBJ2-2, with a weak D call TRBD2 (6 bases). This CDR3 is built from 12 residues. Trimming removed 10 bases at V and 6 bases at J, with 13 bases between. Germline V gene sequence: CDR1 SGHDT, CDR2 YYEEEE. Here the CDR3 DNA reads TGTGCCCCCCCGGGGGATGCCGGGGAGCTGTTTTTT. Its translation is CAPPGDAGELFF.

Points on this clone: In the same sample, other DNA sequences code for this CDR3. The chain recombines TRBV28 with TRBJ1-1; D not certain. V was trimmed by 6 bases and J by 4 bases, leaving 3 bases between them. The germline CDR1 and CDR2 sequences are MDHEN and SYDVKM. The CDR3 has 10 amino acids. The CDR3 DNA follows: TGTGCCAGCAGGAGCACTGAAGCTTTCTTT. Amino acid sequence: CASRSTEAFF.

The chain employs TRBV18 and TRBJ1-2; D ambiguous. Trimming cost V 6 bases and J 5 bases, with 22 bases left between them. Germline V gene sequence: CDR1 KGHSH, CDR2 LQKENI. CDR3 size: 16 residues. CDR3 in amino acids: CASSRSNTGGEYGYTF. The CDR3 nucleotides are TGTGCCAGCTCCCGATCCAACACCGGCGGAGAATATGGCTACACCTTC.

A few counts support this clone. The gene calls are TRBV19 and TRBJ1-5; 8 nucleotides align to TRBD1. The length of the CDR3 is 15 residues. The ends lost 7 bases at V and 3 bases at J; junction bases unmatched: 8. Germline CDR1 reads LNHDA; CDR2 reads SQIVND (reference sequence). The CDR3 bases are TGTGCCAGTACGCCGACAGGGGCGAACAATCAGCCCCAGCATTTT. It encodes CASTPTGANNQPQHF.

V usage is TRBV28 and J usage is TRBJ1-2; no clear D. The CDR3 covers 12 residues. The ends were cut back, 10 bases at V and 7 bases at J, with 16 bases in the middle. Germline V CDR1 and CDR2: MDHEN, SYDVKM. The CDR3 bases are TGTGCCACTAGTCCCTTTAGTGGTGGCTACACCTTC. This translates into CATSPFSGGYTF.

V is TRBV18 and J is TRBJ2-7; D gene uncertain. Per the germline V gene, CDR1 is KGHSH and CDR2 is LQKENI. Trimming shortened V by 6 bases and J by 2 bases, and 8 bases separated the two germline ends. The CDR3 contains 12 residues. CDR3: CASSPETYEQYF. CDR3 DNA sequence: TGTGCCAGCTCGCCCGAGACCTACGAGCAGTACTTC.

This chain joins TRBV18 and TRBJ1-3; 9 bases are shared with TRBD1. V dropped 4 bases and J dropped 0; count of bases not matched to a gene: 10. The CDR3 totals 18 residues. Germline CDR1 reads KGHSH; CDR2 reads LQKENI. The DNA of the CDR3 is TGTGCCAGCTCACTCACAGGGGGCCCCGAGGGCTCTGGAAACACCATATATTTT. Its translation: CASSLTGGPEGSGNTIYF.

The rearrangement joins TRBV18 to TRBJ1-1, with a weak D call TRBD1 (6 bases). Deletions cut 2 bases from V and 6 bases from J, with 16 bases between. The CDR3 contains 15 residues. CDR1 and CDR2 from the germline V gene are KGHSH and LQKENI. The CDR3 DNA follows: TGTGCCAGCTCACCATTTACAGGGCTGGACGCTGAAGCTTTCTTT. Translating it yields CASSPFTGLDAEAFF.

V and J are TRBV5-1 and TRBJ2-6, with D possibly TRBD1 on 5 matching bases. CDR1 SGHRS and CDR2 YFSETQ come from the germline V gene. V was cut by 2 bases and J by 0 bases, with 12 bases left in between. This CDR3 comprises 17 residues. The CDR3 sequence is CASSFQGPSSGANVLTF. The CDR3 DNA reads TGCGCCAGCAGCTTTCAGGGCCCGAGCTCTGGGGCCAACGTCCTGACTTTC.

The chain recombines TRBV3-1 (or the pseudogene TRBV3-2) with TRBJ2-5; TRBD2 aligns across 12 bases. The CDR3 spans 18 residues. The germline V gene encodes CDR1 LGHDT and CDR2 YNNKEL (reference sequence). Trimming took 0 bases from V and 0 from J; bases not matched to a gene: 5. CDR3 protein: CASSQDRGLAGNQETQYF. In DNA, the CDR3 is TGTGCCAGCAGCCAAGATCGAGGACTAGCGGGGAACCAAGAGACCCAGTACTTC.

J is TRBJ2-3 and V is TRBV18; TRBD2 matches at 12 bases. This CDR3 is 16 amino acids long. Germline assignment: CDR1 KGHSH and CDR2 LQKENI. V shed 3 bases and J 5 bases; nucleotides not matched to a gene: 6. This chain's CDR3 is CASSPLAGGPGDTQYF. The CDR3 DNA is TGTGCCAGCTCACCGCTAGCGGGGGGGCCGGGAGATACGCAGTATTTT.